This TCR beta chain came from a study of T-cell memory formation after mild COVID-19. Study-level findings and limits: The study found contracting CD4+ clones mainly in CM and EM and contracting CD8+ clones in EMRA.

V was pared by 5 bases and J by 4 bases, with 7 bases of the junction left unmatched. Germline-derived CDR1 and CDR2 are KGHDR and SFDVKD. The CDR3 contains 15 residues. Remarks on this clonotype: What it recognizes is unknown.

The authors produced TCR alpha and TCR beta cDNA libraries with sample barcodes and UMIs by 5'RACE using constant-segment primers. MiXCR, run by TCRdb on the 5' RACE reads, gives a single entry per CDR3 protein. Altogether about 150,000 distinct CDR3 sequences are present, roughly a fifth being singletons, with the ten largest covering 2% to 2.5%. The chain links TRBV24-1 to TRBJ2-3; 8 nucleotides agree with TRBD2. The sample comprised PBMCs or a T cell subset sorted from them (not recorded which). The sequence came from an adult woman who had mild COVID-19 (a few samples of this study predate the infection). Cell type and time point are not known. The CDR3 spells CATSASGSASDTQYF. The DNA for the CDR3 is TGTGCCACCAGTGCCAGCGGGAGTGCGTCAGATACGCAGTATTTT.